This T cell receptor (beta chain) comes out of a study of blood T cells in healthy people across ages (dated by TCRdb to the mid-2010s). About the full investigation: In model experiments, roughly one uniquely barcoded TCR beta cDNA molecule per two T cells was captured by template switching. The donors were split into four age groups: young (average 16 years), middle-aged (roughly 42), aged (roughly 65) and long-lived (over 80). Two additional independent replicas of 1 million unique cDNA reads from the same blood draw were analyzed for two donors (one aged 18 to 30 and one aged 80 or older). Age-related changes in TCR beta repertoire diversity were measured in the study by deep sequencing normalized with unique cDNA molecular identifiers.

Systemically healthy Caucasian individuals from Russia, 39 in total and aged 6 to 90 years, were included as donors. Each donor gave 8 to 10 milliliters of peripheral blood, collected into EDTA-treated Vacutainer tubes. PBMCs were isolated by Ficoll-Paque density-gradient centrifugation, with at least 7 million obtained per sample. Trizol reagent was used to extract total RNA from the PBMCs, yielding at least 5 micrograms per sample. For every donor, an aliquot of PBMCs went through flow cytometry to measure the percentages of naive CD45RAhigh/CD27high T cells. As concerns this clonotype: The clone's antigen remains unknown. Qualities for individual bases were not recorded, and no much larger clone is one base off.

Paper-wide results and their limitations: Since profiling was done on bulk unsorted PBMCs, naive and antigen-experienced compartments could not be conclusively compared. Estimates of total diversity based on one million sequenced T cells were regarded as lower bounds and as underestimates. Observed TCR beta diversity per million T cells fell roughly linearly with age, and a significant reduction was already apparent by age roughly 40. Donor CMV infection status was unknown, potentially confounding age-related changes in expanded clonotypes. Compared with the aged group, the long-lived group had more naive CD4+ T cells, fewer expanded clones and increased TCR diversity, a pattern suggesting age selection. There was a strong correlation between observed TCR beta diversity and the percentage of naive T cells measured by flow cytometry.

Receptors were amplified or captured by 5' RACE. Sequencer: Illumina HiSeq 2500. A second PCR of about 6 to 11 cycles was performed with a sample-barcoded 5' primer and a J-beta primer mix. A unique molecular identifier was introduced onto each TCR beta cDNA molecule by a template-switch 5' adaptor carrying 12 random nucleotides. Each sample yielded at least 2.5 million CDR3-containing paired-end reads. All of the RNA was converted into first-strand cDNA using the Mint cDNA synthesis kit, with a TRBC-specific oligonucleotide serving as the primer. After uracil-DNA glycosylase treatment, a first 18-cycle PCR used universal primers M1SS and BC2_uni_R on all cDNA. As for how the authors treated the data: Each sample was normalized by randomly selecting 1 million high-quality reads, each carrying a distinct molecular identifier. Reads with shared molecular identifiers were discarded instead of being binned into consensus sequences. MiTCR, set to a Q25 quality threshold and the strictest error-elimination algorithm, was used for CDR3 identification, clonotype clustering and error correction. Lower-bound total TCR beta diversity was estimated with a nonparametric unseen species model using Euler transformation. The raw public reads went through TCRdb reprocessing: fastp at Q25, MiXCR clone calling, in-frame beta chains kept. Identical CDR3 proteins give one entry, which carries the most common genes and DNA. What appears here as the V and J calls and clone size reflects TCRdb's work, not the paper's. Recorded for this sample are hundreds of thousands of distinct CDR3 sequences; around a quarter of them occurred a single time. 9.4% of the sample goes to the ten largest clones.

This same sample was also part of a study on T cells of mothers and their children. As the second study states: Donors were nine systemically healthy Caucasian individuals: three mothers and their six children. cDNA synthesis consumed the entire amount of extracted RNA, loaded at around 1.4 ug RNA in each 15 ul reaction. In the second PCR, the M1S primer introduced both the sample barcodes and 2-4 random nucleotides. Each mother yielded over 9 million TCR beta CDR3 reads and each child some 3 million reads. In both related and unrelated pairs, thymic selection shapes the output of TCR recombination in a similar way, with inherited differences having only a minor effect. Normalized repertoire overlap was always found to be slightly, but never significantly, higher in related mother-child pairs than in unrelated mother-child pairs. With a sensitivity of around 97 clones per million clonotypes, no persistent microchimeric T cell clones were detected. To look for features that set related mother-child pairs apart from unrelated individuals, the researchers ran deep NGS to compare the TCR beta repertoires of mothers and children. Mothers averaged around 40 +/- 4 years of age and children averaged around 10 +/- 4 years. After adapter ligation was performed with NEBNext reagents, the libraries were sequenced on an Illumina HiSeq 2000 with 100+100 nt paired-end reads. To prevent cross-contamination, the mother and child libraries were prepared a month apart and were sequenced in separate runs. For each donor, between about 500,000 and 2,200,000 distinct TCR beta clonotypes were identified. Naive TCR beta clonotypes were estimated from low-frequency clonotypes matched to each donor's FACS-determined naive share, without sorting.

The TCR originated in a boy aged 5-17 years in good health. Sequenced: blood.

The sequenced DNA is TGTGCCAGCAGTTCAAAGCAAGGGAATCGGAGGTATAATTCACCCCTCCACTTT. This yields the protein CASSSKQGNRRYNSPLHF. In this chain, TRBV28 is recombined with TRBJ1-6, with the D gene call left open. The CDR3 holds 18 amino acids from the cysteine to the phenylalanine. CDR3 DNA only is kept here, 54 bases in frame from base 1. Trimming costs V 4 bases and J 4 bases, and their ends lie 20 bases apart. CDR1 MDHEN and CDR2 SYDVKM were looked up in the germline V gene.